This TCR beta chain is from a study of T-cell memory formation after mild COVID-19. One entry per CDR3 protein, called by TCRdb with MiXCR from the 5' RACE reads. The sample consists of around 60,000 distinct CDR3 sequences, around a tenth of them appearing once. This CDR3 is built from 15 residues. V lost 2 bases, J lost 2 bases, and 10 bases lay in between. From germline, CDR1 is SGHTA and CDR2 FQGNSA. The chain has TRBV7-2 and TRBJ2-1, with D perhaps matching TRBD2 (5 bases). The sequencing input was PBMCs or a T cell subset sorted from them (not recorded which). The clonotype comes from a man between 18 and 35 years old who had mild COVID-19 (a few samples of this study predate the infection). Cell type and time point are not known. The CDR3 nucleotides read TGTGCCAGCAGCTTACAGCCGGGGACCTACAATGAGCAGTTCTTC. Protein sequence: CASSLQPGTYNEQFF.